The clone carrying this T cell receptor beta chain was counted only a few times. The antigen is unknown. Germline CDR1 and CDR2: DFQATT and SNEGSKA (reference sequence). This CDR3 has 15 amino acids. The V gene end was trimmed by 1 base and the J gene end by 3 bases; junction bases not matched to a gene: 5. This entry belongs to a study of CD8 T cells in ankylosing spondylitis. Regarding the study as a whole: Clones linked to disease, bearing a CD8+ phenotype, were relatively rare in peripheral blood. Made up of fewer than 10 highly homologous variants, a TCR beta motif appeared characteristic of ankylosing spondylitis blood.

TCRdb fed the 5' RACE reads into MiXCR, producing one record per CDR3 protein. The sample has some 840,000 distinct CDR3 sequences; about 10% are singletons. The receptor was isolated from a male donor with ankylosing spondylitis. The sample consisted of blood, either unsorted or a sorted T cell fraction (not recorded which). This rearrangement joins TRBV20-1 to TRBJ2-7; 11 positions match TRBD1. Written as DNA, the CDR3 is TGCAGTGCTAGAGTTGCCGGGACAGGGGGCTACGAGCAGTACTTC. This codes for CSARVAGTGGYEQYF.